The TCR beta chain under discussion was sequenced for a study of regulatory T cells in long-lasting Graves disease. Assembly of TCR beta libraries relied on iRepertoire HTBI primers together with Arm-PCR of CDR3 regions. Each CDR3 protein is one row after TCRdb ran MiXCR on the multiplex PCR reads. The data show about 440,000 distinct CDR3 sequences, about 16% seen once. The time point denotes: newly diagnosed GD, antithyroid drugs for less than 3 months. There was RNA extracted from PBMCs, and the TCR library was made from it. Diagnosis followed American Thyroid Association guidelines for Graves' disease. This clonotype was seen at least ten times. The CDR3 loop spans 14 amino acids. V gave up 3 bases and J gave up 4 bases; unmatched junction bases: 5. CDR1 is MDHEN, CDR2 SYDVKM, per germline. The same data also went into a second study, on T cells in Graves' hyperthyroidism and ophthalmopathy.

The J gene is TRBJ1-1, the V gene TRBV28; TRBD1 agrees at 7 bases. The TCR sequence derives from a young woman with Graves disease. The sample in question was peripheral blood mononuclear cells (PBMCs), obtained at new diagnosis, from a patient treated with antithyroid drugs. The CDR3 loop reads CASSLVTGSTEAFF. DNA for the CDR3: TGTGCCAGCAGTTTGGTGACAGGGTCCACTGAAGCTTTCTTT.